This T cell receptor beta chain was sequenced during a study of cytomegalovirus exposure and HLA in healthy donors. Study-level information: From donors who were HLA-typed, an early data release held around 80 million unique TCRs.

V was pared by 5 bases and J by 8 bases, with 10 bases of the junction left unmatched. Germline V gene lookup returns CDR1 LNHDA and CDR2 SQIVND (reference sequence). The CDR3 totals 14 residues. 13 Jbeta primers and 60 Vbeta primers were used for the PCR. Some clones are missing from TCRdb's copy, which holds only in-frame ones; the method was immunoSEQ multiplex PCR. The sample has roughly 140,000 clones; about 73% are singletons. The genes are TRBV19 and TRBJ2-5; 8 bases are a match to TRBD1. Sequencing was performed on PBMCs. The source is a man in his forties in good health and CMV-seropositive. The CDR3 sequence: CASSSLGQGGTQYF. In DNA, the CDR3 is TGTGCCAGTAGTTCATTAGGACAGGGAGGAACCCAGTACTTC.